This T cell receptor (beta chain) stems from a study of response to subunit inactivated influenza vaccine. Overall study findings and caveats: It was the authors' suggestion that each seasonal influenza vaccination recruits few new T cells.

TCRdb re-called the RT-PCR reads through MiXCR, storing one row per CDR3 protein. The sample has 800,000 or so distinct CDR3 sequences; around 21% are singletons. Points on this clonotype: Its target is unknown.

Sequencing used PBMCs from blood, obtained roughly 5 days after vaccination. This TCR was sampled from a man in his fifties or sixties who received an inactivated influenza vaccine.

The CDR3 bases are TGCGCCAGCAGCCCCTATGGGGCGGGGGGAACCGGGGAGCTGTTTTTT. Translated: CASSPYGAGGTGELFF. This sequence joins TRBV4-3 and TRBJ2-2, with 8 positions matching TRBD2. The CDR3 is 16 amino acids. V shed 4 bases, J shed 5 bases, and the junction held 9 bases outside the gene matches. Germline assignment: CDR1 LGHNA and CDR2 YSLEER.